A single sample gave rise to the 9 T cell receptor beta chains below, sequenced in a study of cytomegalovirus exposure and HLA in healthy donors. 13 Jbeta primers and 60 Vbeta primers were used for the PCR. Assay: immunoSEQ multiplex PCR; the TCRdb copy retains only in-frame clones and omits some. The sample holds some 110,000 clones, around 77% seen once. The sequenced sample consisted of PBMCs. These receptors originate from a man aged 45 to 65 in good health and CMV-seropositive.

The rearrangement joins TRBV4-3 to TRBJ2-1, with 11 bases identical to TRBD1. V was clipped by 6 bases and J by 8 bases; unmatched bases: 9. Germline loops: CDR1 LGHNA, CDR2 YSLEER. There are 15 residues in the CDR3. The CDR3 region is CASSPHGTGGDEQFF. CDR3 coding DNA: TGCGCCAGCAGTCCCCATGGGACAGGGGGGGATGAGCAGTTCTTC.

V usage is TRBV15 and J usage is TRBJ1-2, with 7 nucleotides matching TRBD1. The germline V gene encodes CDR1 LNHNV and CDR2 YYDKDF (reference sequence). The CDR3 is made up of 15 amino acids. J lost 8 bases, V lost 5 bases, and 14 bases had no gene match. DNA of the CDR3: TGTGCCACCAGCGGCTACCGGGACAGCCCCATAGGCTACACCTTC. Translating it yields CATSGYRDSPIGYTF.

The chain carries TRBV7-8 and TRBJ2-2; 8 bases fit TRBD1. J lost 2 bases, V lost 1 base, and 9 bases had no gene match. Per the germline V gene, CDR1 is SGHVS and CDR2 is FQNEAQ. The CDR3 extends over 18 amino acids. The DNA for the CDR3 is TGTGCCAGCAGCTTAGTAGGCAGGGGGCTCCAAAACACCGGGGAGCTGTTTTTT. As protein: CASSLVGRGLQNTGELFF.

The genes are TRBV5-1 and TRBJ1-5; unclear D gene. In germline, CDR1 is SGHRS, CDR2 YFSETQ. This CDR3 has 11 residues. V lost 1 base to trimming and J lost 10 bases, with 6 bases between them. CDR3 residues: CASSLPGPQHF. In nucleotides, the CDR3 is TGCGCCAGCAGCTTGCCAGGTCCCCAGCATTTT.

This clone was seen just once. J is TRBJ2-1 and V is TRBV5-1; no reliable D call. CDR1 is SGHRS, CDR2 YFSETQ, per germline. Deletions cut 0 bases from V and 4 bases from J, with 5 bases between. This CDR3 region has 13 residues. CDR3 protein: CASSLGAYNEQFF. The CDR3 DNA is TGCGCCAGCAGCTTGGGAGCGTACAATGAGCAGTTCTTC.

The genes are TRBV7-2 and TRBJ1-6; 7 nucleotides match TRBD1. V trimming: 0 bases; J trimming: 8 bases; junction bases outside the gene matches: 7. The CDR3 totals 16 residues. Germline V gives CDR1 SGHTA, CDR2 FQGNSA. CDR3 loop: CASSLALRQGDSPLHF. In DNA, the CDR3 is TGTGCCAGCAGCTTAGCGCTCCGACAGGGCGATTCACCCCTCCACTTT.

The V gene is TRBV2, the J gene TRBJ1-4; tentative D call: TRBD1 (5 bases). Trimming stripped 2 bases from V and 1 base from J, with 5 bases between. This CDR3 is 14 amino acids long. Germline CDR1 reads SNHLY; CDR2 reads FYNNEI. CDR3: CASSEQGTNEKLFF. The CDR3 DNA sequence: TGTGCCAGCAGTGAACAGGGAACTAATGAAAAACTGTTTTTT.

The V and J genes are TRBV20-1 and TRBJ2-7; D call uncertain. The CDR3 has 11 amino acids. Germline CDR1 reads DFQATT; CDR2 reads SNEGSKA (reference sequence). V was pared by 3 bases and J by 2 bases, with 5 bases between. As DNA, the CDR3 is TGCAGTGCTAGCCCCACCTACGAGCAGTACTTC. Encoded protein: CSASPTYEQYF.

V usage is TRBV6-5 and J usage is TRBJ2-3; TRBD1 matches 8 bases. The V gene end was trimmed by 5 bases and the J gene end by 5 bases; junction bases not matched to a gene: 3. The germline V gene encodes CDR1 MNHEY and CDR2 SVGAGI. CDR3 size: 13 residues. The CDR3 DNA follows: TGTGCCAGCAGTCTCGGACAGGGAGATACGCAGTATTTT. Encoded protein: CASSLGQGDTQYF.